Listed below are T cell receptor beta chains from one sample, sequenced in a study of cytomegalovirus exposure and HLA in healthy donors. Produced via immunoSEQ multiplex PCR; TCRdb's table is partial and in-frame only. This table holds some 200,000 clones, 60% to 80% found once. The specimen sequenced was PBMCs. These receptors came from a man between 18 and 35 years old in good health and CMV-seronegative. Each CDR3 is given without its conserved first and last residue. Each record gives: V gene, J gene, CDR3 protein.

TRBV5-1,TRBJ2-5,ASSLGTGTEETQY
TRBV5-1,TRBJ2-7,ASSLSTGTSNEQY
TRBV7-6,TRBJ2-7,ASSRDRAGYEQY
TRBV6-1,TRBJ2-1,ASSERTGVSGEQF
TRBV7-9,TRBJ1-1,ASSLTGQGMNTEAF
TRBV7-2,TRBJ2-7,ASRSRDRGPYEQY
TRBV9,TRBJ1-1,ASSGTGTVNTEAF
TRBV6-1,TRBJ1-2,AIETQQGRRGYT
TRBV29-1,TRBJ1-2,SVDPLGGYGYT
TRBV28,TRBJ1-2,ASSAPPRLGYT
TRBV7-2,TRBJ2-1,ASSLVSGGLSDNEQF